The T cell receptor beta chain described here comes from a study of OX40 agonist ivuxolimab in advanced cancers. Broader study findings: At 0.1 to 3.0 mg/kg, clonal expansion of CD4+ and CD8+ blood T cells had occurred by week 6.

Looked up from germline, CDR1 is SGHRS and CDR2 is YFSETQ. The CDR3 has 18 residues. Trimming shortened V by 0 bases and J by 0 bases, and 17 bases separated the two germline ends. As for this clone: Its cognate antigen is unknown.

Clones were read by immunoSEQ multiplex PCR, and TCRdb kept only the in-frame ones, dropping some. Of 55,000 to 70,000 clones listed, about 85% are singletons. The sequence came from an adult with an advanced solid tumor such as melanoma, head and neck, liver or kidney cancer. The chain links TRBV5-1 to TRBJ2-3, with TRBD1 as a possible D gene (6 bases). Sequencing used CD4+ or CD8+ T cells sorted from blood, obtained in a trial of the OX40 agonist ivuxolimab. CDR3 protein: CASSLGTAEFGSTDTQYF. The CDR3 DNA follows: TGCGCCAGCAGCTTGGGGACAGCGGAATTCGGGAGCACAGATACGCAGTATTTT.